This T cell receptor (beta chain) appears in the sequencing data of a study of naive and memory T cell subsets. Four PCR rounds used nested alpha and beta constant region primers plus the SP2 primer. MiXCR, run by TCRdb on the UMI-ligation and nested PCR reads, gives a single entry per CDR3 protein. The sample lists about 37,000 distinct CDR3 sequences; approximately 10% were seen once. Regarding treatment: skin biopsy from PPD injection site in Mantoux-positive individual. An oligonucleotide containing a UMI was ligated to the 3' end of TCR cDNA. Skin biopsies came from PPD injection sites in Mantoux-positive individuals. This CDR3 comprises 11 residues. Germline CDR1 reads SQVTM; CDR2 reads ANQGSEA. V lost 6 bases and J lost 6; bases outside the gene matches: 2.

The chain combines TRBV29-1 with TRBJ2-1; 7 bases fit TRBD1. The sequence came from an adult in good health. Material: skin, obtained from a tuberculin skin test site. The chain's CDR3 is CSVGDSNEQFF. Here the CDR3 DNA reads TGCAGCGTAGGGGACAGCAATGAGCAGTTCTTC.